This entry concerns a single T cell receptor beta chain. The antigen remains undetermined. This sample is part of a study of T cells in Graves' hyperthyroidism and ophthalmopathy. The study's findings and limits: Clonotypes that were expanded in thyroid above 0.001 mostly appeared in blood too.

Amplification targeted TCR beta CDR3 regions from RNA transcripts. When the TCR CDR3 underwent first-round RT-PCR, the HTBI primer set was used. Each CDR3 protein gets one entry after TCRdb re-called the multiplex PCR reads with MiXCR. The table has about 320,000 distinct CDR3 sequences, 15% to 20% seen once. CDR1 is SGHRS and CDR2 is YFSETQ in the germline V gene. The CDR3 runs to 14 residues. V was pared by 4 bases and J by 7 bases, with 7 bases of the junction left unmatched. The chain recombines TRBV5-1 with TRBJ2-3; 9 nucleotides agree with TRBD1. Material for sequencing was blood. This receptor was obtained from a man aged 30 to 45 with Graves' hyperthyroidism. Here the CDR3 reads CASSQGTGRYTQYF. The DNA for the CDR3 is TGCGCCAGCAGCCAAGGGACAGGGCGGTATACGCAGTATTTT.